This T cell receptor (beta chain) was sequenced during a study of blood T cell repertoires in COVID-19. Assay: immunoSEQ multiplex PCR; the TCRdb copy retains only in-frame clones and omits some. Of about 130,000 clones in the sample, about 80% were seen once. Trimming took off 10 bases at V and 5 bases at J, with 17 bases between the two ends. The germline V gene encodes CDR1 MDHEN and CDR2 SYDVKM. The CDR3 sequence is 13 residues long. The sequence derives from a woman between 50 and 59 years old with acute or convalescent COVID-19. The chain has TRBV28 and TRBJ1-2; D unresolved. The sample taken for sequencing was peripheral blood. In nucleotides, the CDR3 is TGTGCCACTCAGACACCAAGACCTTATGGCTACACCTTC. Translated: CATQTPRPYGYTF.